These T cell receptor beta chains were read from a single sample in a study of human T cells and chemical hapten exposure. TCRdb reanalysed the RACE reads using MiXCR and keeps one entry per CDR3 protein. The sample has about 95,000 distinct CDR3 sequences; roughly 11% are singletons. Sequences were derived from whole blood, sampled in connection with sensitization to the hapten diphenylcyclopropenone (DPC). Every receptor here comes from a middle-aged woman with alopecia areata. Some clones in this sample may be carry-over from other donors' samples. CDR3s include the opening cysteine and the closing phenylalanine or tryptophan. D genes are given only for firm matches. Size is omitted from some rows. Given values are once, few, many or a class for expanded clones.

.,TRBV3-1,few,TRBJ1-6,TGTGCCAGCAGCCTGCCTGACCTGCCCCTCCACTTT,CASSLPDLPLHF
.,TRBV28,.,TRBJ1-5,TGTGCCAGCAGTACGGTGGGGCAGGGAGGACATCAGCCCCAGCATTTT,CASSTVGQGGHQPQHF
TRBD1,TRBV10-3,.,TRBJ2-7,TGTGCCATCAGTGAGCAGGGGGACAGGGACGAGCAGTACTTC,CAISEQGDRDEQYF
TRBD2,TRBV6-2/TRBV6-3,.,TRBJ2-7,TGTGCCAGCAGTTCGCAAAGCCTAGCGGGATATCCTCCCTACGAGCAGTACTTC,CASSSQSLAGYPPYEQYF
.,TRBV4-2,.,TRBJ2-3,TGTGCCAGCAGCCAAGAATTGGCAGTGAGCACAGATACGCAGTATTTT,CASSQELAVSTDTQYF
.,TRBV18,many,TRBJ1-1,TGTGCCAGCTCACCACAGAACAGACATAACACTGAAGCTTTCTTT,CASSPQNRHNTEAFF
.,TRBV6-2/TRBV6-3,many,TRBJ1-5,TGTGCCAGCAGTTACTCGTCCGGGACACAGCCCCAGCATTTT,CASSYSSGTQPQHF
.,TRBV25-1,.,TRBJ1-2,TGTGCCAGCAGTGTTTTAGGGAACTATGGCTACACCTTC,CASSVLGNYGYTF
.,TRBV11-2,.,TRBJ2-5,TGTGCCAGCAGCGAACGCGAGAGGGTTGAGACCCAGTACTTC,CASSERERVETQYF
TRBD2,TRBV7-3,many,TRBJ2-1,TGTGCCAGCAGCTTGCGGGGGGGCAATGAGCAGTTCTTC,CASSLRGGNEQFF
.,TRBV2,many,TRBJ2-7,TGTGCCAGCACCAGGGGACGGATCTACGAGCAGTACTTC,CASTRGRIYEQYF
TRBD2,TRBV20-1,.,TRBJ2-1,TGCAGTGCTAGTATATTAGCGGGAGGGGATGAGCAGTTCTTC,CSASILAGGDEQFF
TRBD1,TRBV4-3,.,TRBJ1-2,TGCGCCAGCAGCCAAGGACAGGGGGGAAACTATGGCTACACCTTC,CASSQGQGGNYGYTF
.,TRBV9,.,TRBJ1-2,TGTGCCAGCAGCGAGGCGGACGTACCCCGGATGGGCTACACCTTC,CASSEADVPRMGYTF
.,TRBV12-3/TRBV12-4,many,TRBJ2-3,TGTGCCAGCAACAGACAGGGCACAGATACGCAGTATTTT,CASNRQGTDTQYF
TRBD1,TRBV28,few,TRBJ2-2,TGTGCCAGCAAACAGGGGGTCGGGGAGCTGTTTTTT,CASKQGVGELFF
.,TRBV5-6,.,TRBJ1-5,TGTGCCAGCAGCTCGGGACCGAATCAGCCCCAGCATTTT,CASSSGPNQPQHF
.,TRBV15,few,TRBJ1-5,TGTGCCACCAGTTTCGAGGCAGGGAATCAGCCCCAGCATTTT,CATSFEAGNQPQHF
TRBD1,TRBV7-2,many,TRBJ1-2,TGTGCCAGCAGCTTCCCGAGGACAGGGGGCTACACCTTC,CASSFPRTGGYTF
.,TRBV7-9,.,TRBJ2-6,TGTGCCAGCAGCCCGCCCTTAACGCGGGGGGCCAACGTCCTGACTTTC,CASSPPLTRGANVLTF
.,TRBV12-3/TRBV12-4,.,TRBJ2-5,TGTGCCAGCAGCACAGGGAGACTAGAGACCCAGTACTTC,CASSTGRLETQYF
.,TRBV7-9,.,TRBJ1-1,TGTGCCAGCAGGCGACTACAGAACACTGAAGCTTTCTTT,CASRRLQNTEAFF
TRBD1,TRBV6-5,.,TRBJ1-2,TGTGCCAGCAGGACGACAGGGGAGGACTATGGCTACACCTTC,CASRTTGEDYGYTF
.,TRBV21-1,.,TRBJ1-2,TGTGCCAGCAGCAAAGCGAGTCGAATTGATGGGACAATCTATGGCTACACCTTC,CASSKASRIDGTIYGYTF
.,TRBV2,.,TRBJ2-3,TGTGCCAGCAGTTATCTAGCACTCCTCCCAGATACGCAGTATTTT,CASSYLALLPDTQYF
.,TRBV18,few,TRBJ2-1,TGTGCCAGCTCACCTTTAGGGTACGATGAGCAGTTCTTC,CASSPLGYDEQFF
.,TRBV13,few,TRBJ2-3,TGTGCCAGCAGTTACTGGCGGGGACGCACAGATACGCAGTATTTT,CASSYWRGRTDTQYF
TRBD1,TRBV5-1,few,TRBJ2-5,TGCGCCAGCAGCGAACATGGGACAGGGCAAGAGACCCAGTACTTC,CASSEHGTGQETQYF
TRBD2,TRBV7-3,many,TRBJ2-7,TGTGCCAGCAGCTTAGAACTAGCGGGCCCTTGGGAGCAGTACTTC,CASSLELAGPWEQYF
.,TRBV7-6,many,TRBJ1-1,TGTGCCAGCAGCTCTCAACAGGCGATGAACACTGAAGCTTTCTTT,CASSSQQAMNTEAFF
TRBD2,TRBV30,many,TRBJ2-1,TGTGCCTGGGGGCCGGGACTAGCGGGGGGGCCCGATGAGCAGTTCTTC,CAWGPGLAGGPDEQFF
.,TRBV6-6,many,TRBJ1-6,TGTGCCAGCAGTTCATTGGCCGGTGGGAATTCACCCCTCCACTTT,CASSSLAGGNSPLHF
.,TRBV10-3,.,TRBJ2-2,TGTGCCATCAGGGATTTGGTCACCGGGGAGCTGTTTTTT,CAIRDLVTGELFF
.,TRBV10-2,few,TRBJ1-6,TGCGCCAGCAGTGTAACCGGGCAGGGTGATTCACCCCTCCACTTT,CASSVTGQGDSPLHF
.,TRBV20-1,.,TRBJ1-6,TGCAGTGCTAGGCAGTCGGGAACCTATAATTCACCCCTCCACTTT,CSARQSGTYNSPLHF
.,TRBV10-3,.,TRBJ2-7,TGTGCCACGGGGACCGTCCTTTCCTACGAGCAGTACTTC,CATGTVLSYEQYF
.,TRBV4-2,many,TRBJ2-5,TGTGCCAGCAGCCAAGTGGTTGGGCAAGAGACCCAGTACTTC,CASSQVVGQETQYF
TRBD1,TRBV7-2,many,TRBJ2-1,TGTGCCAGCAGCTCGGACAGGGGATCCTACAATGAGCAGTTCTTC,CASSSDRGSYNEQFF
.,TRBV2,.,TRBJ1-1,TGTGCCAGCAGAGACGACCGATCCCAGGCTTTCTTT,CASRDDRSQAFF
TRBD1,TRBV29-1,.,TRBJ1-2,TGCAGCGTTGATAGGGCAGGGGGCAATGGCTACACCTTC,CSVDRAGGNGYTF
.,TRBV11-2,few,TRBJ2-1,TGTGCCAGCAGCTTAGGAGGCCAGCCCTCCTACAATGAGCAGTTCTTC,CASSLGGQPSYNEQFF